The next 28 T cell receptor beta chains were all read from a single sample in a study of T cells after yellow fever vaccination. MiXCR was run by TCRdb on the 5' RACE reads, yielding one entry per CDR3 protein. The repertoire holds more than 350,000 distinct CDR3 sequences, about 9.9% seen once, with more than 15% in the top ten. The sequenced sample was PBMCs, obtained on the day of the first yellow fever vaccination. These receptors were obtained from a man aged 18 to 30 who received the YFV17D yellow fever vaccine.

DNA of the CDR3: TGTGCCAGCAGTGTAGCTGATGGCTCCTACAATGAGCAGTTCTTC. This translates into CASSVADGSYNEQFF. The rearrangement uses TRBV6-2 or TRBV6-3 and TRBJ2-1; D call uncertain. V gave up 5 bases and J gave up 0 bases, with 11 bases separating them. Germline V gene data show CDR1 as MNHEY and CDR2 as SVGEGT. The CDR3 consists of 15 residues.

The rearrangement links TRBV7-2 to TRBJ1-2; 7 nucleotides line up with TRBD1. Germline V gene lookup returns CDR1 SGHTA and CDR2 FQGNSA. The CDR3 covers 15 residues. J gave up 7 bases and V 0 bases, and 8 bases lay outside the gene matches. The CDR3 region has the DNA TGTGCCAGCAGCTTAGCGTGGCAGGGGGAGAGTGGCTACACCTTC. As protein: CASSLAWQGESGYTF.

There are a few counts of this clonotype. The rearrangement links TRBV4-3 to TRBJ2-1; the D is unclear. Germline CDR1 LGHNA, CDR2 YSLEER. V was shortened by 4 bases and J by 3 bases, with 10 bases between the two germline ends. The CDR3 spans 14 residues. CDR3 amino acids: CASSRAVNYNEQFF. In nucleotides, the CDR3 is TGCGCCAGCAGCCGGGCGGTGAACTACAATGAGCAGTTCTTC.

This clonotype was detected many times. The chain uses TRBV5-1 and TRBJ1-1; D is ambiguous. Looked up from germline, CDR1 is SGHRS and CDR2 is YFSETQ. The CDR3 runs to 18 residues. Trimming stripped 0 bases from V and 1 base from J, with 19 bases between. DNA of the CDR3: TGCGCCAGCAGCTTGGAGGGTCCCTTTTATACGGCGAACACTGAAGCTTTCTTT. Protein product: CASSLEGPFYTANTEAFF. The complete variable domain, with remaining parts taken from reference TRBV5-1 and TRBJ1-1, reads KAGVTQTPRYLIKTRGQQVTLSCSPISGHRSVSWYQQTPGQGLQFLFEYFSETQRNKGNFPGRFSGRQFSNSRSEMNVSTLELGDSALYLCASSLEGPFYTANTEAFFGQGTRLTVV.

The gene calls are TRBV9 and TRBJ2-3; perhaps TRBD2 as D (5 bases). Germline-derived CDR1 and CDR2 are SGDLS and YYNGEE. The CDR3 has 14 residues. V was shortened by 7 bases and J by 3 bases, with 15 bases between the two germline ends. CDR3 residues: CASSSGSATDTQYF. The CDR3, as DNA: TGTGCCAGCTCCTCGGGTAGCGCGACAGATACGCAGTATTTT.

V is TRBV10-3 and J is TRBJ2-7; TRBD1 might be the D (6 bases). The CDR3 is 14 amino acids. Germline V gene sequence: CDR1 ENHRY, CDR2 SYGVKD. The V end was cut by 3 bases, the J end by 5 bases, with 14 bases between. CDR3 in amino acids: CAISDRQGSHEQYV. The DNA of the CDR3 is TGTGCCATCAGTGATCGTCAGGGGAGCCACGAGCAGTACGTC.

The rearrangement uses TRBV6-5 and TRBJ1-1; D gene unclear. The CDR3 runs to 14 residues. Germline CDR1 MNHEY, CDR2 SVGAGI. Trimming removed 2 bases at V and 0 bases at J, with 7 bases between. The CDR3 bases are TGTGCCAGCAGTTACGGATTCCTGAACACTGAAGCTTTCTTT. Translated: CASSYGFLNTEAFF.

This chain links TRBV20-1 with TRBJ2-1; 7 nucleotides match TRBD2. The CDR3 totals 16 residues. V lost 5 bases and J lost 0; bases outside the gene matches: 10. The germline V gene has CDR1 DFQATT and CDR2 SNEGSKA (reference sequence). The CDR3 DNA sequence: TGCAGTGCTGCTCCCTTGCGGGGGAGCTCCTACAATGAGCAGTTCTTC. Encoded protein: CSAAPLRGSSYNEQFF.

This clonotype was counted ten times or more. The rearrangement links TRBV5-4 to TRBJ2-7; D may be TRBD1 (6 bases). Germline CDR1 and CDR2: SGHNT and YYREEE (reference sequence). This CDR3 has 13 residues. Trimming removed 3 bases at V and 4 bases at J, with 11 bases between. CDR3 residues: CASSSGQQYEQYV. CDR3 bases: TGTGCCAGCAGCTCCGGACAGCAATACGAGCAGTACGTC.

This clonotype appeared a few times. The chain recombines TRBV28 with TRBJ1-6; 9 bases are a match to TRBD1. Germline values: CDR1 MDHEN, CDR2 SYDVKM. Trimming removed 7 bases from V and 4 bases from J; junction bases left unmatched: 5. The CDR3 extends over 15 amino acids. The chain's CDR3 is CASTSGTGYNSPLHF. CDR3 nucleotides: TGTGCCAGCACTTCCGGGACAGGGTATAATTCACCCCTCCACTTT.

The J gene is TRBJ1-1, the V gene TRBV5-4; TRBD1 agrees at 12 bases. The CDR3 is made up of 17 amino acids. The germline gives CDR1 SGHNT, CDR2 YYREEE (reference sequence). The junction had 11 bases not matched to a gene; V was cut back by 5 bases and J by 3 bases. The CDR3: CASRTGTGGAKHTEAFF. CDR3 DNA: TGTGCCAGCAGGACCGGGACAGGGGGCGCAAAGCACACTGAAGCTTTCTTT.

This clonotype was counted a few times. The V gene is TRBV4-2, the J gene TRBJ1-2; 9 bases are shared with TRBD1. The CDR3 length is 17 residues. The trim removed 1 base at V and 4 bases at J, leaving 10 bases unmatched. Germline assignment: CDR1 LGHNA and CDR2 YNFKEQ. The CDR3 sequence: CASSQGGIGQGSYGYTF. The CDR3 DNA is TGTGCCAGCAGCCAAGGGGGGATTGGACAGGGGAGCTATGGCTACACCTTC.

The rearrangement uses TRBV6-1 and TRBJ1-2; 7 bases map to TRBD1. V shed 5 bases and J 3 bases; nucleotides not matched to a gene: 6. In germline, CDR1 is MNHNS, CDR2 SASEGT. CDR3 length equals 14 residues. The CDR3 coding sequence is TGTGCCAGCAGTCCCCTCCAGGGGGACTATGGCTACACCTTC. Translating it yields CASSPLQGDYGYTF.

The chain carries TRBV7-2 and TRBJ1-4; TRBD1 is a possible D gene (5 bases). CDR3 length: 13 residues. Trimming removed 5 bases at V and 8 bases at J, with 12 bases between. Germline values: CDR1 SGHTA, CDR2 FQGNSA. CDR3 region: CASSVQVREKLFF. In DNA, the CDR3 is TGTGCCAGCAGCGTACAGGTGCGCGAAAAACTGTTTTTT.

This clonotype turned up a few times. The chain has TRBV5-1 and TRBJ2-3, with 7 bases identical to TRBD2. Germline V CDR1 and CDR2: SGHRS, YFSETQ. V gave up 1 base and J gave up 2 bases; unmatched junction bases: 7. The CDR3 loop spans 16 amino acids. CDR3 in DNA: TGCGCCAGCAGCTTGTCTCTAGCGGAGTCCACAGATACGCAGTATTTT. Translated, it gives CASSLSLAESTDTQYF.

The chain couples TRBV7-2 to TRBJ2-7; D remains unclear. This CDR3 is 12 amino acids long. The germline V gene has CDR1 SGHTA and CDR2 FQGNSA. V dropped 5 bases and J dropped 6 bases, with 11 bases sitting between them. The CDR3 protein is CASSVFGGEQYV. CDR3 in DNA: TGTGCCAGCAGCGTTTTTGGCGGCGAGCAGTACGTC.

The chain carries TRBV5-1 and TRBJ1-1; maybe TRBD1 (6 bases). This CDR3 comprises 18 residues. CDR1 and CDR2 (germline): SGHRS, YFSETQ. V was pared by 2 bases and J by 1 base, with 21 bases between. The CDR3 DNA reads as TGCGCCAGCAGCTTTGGGACATACACAGGGAGGGGGAACACTGAAGCTTTCTTT. Its translation: CASSFGTYTGRGNTEAFF. Based on the CDR3 plus reference TRBV5-1 and TRBJ1-1, the full variable domain is KAGVTQTPRYLIKTRGQQVTLSCSPISGHRSVSWYQQTPGQGLQFLFEYFSETQRNKGNFPGRFSGRQFSNSRSEMNVSTLELGDSALYLCASSFGTYTGRGNTEAFFGQGTRLTVV.

The V call is TRBV29-1, the J call TRBJ2-1; 14 bases agree with TRBD2. Trimming removed 6 bases from V and 10 bases from J; junction bases left unmatched: 5. The CDR3 consists of 13 residues. Germline V lookup: CDR1 SQVTM, CDR2 ANQGSEA. The chain's CDR3 is CSVPGLAGVEQFF. CDR3 DNA: TGCAGCGTCCCGGGACTAGCGGGGGTGGAGCAGTTCTTC.

This clonotype was seen only a few times. The chain employs TRBV4-3 and TRBJ2-3; D is possibly TRBD2 (6 bases). Trimming took 2 bases from V and 3 from J, leaving 15 bases between them. Germline CDR1 LGHNA, CDR2 YSLEER. The CDR3 consists of 16 residues. The CDR3 DNA is TGCGCCAGCAGCCAATCGGGACTGGAGGGTACAGATACGCAGTATTTT. Translated: CASSQSGLEGTDTQYF.

The gene calls are TRBV5-1 and TRBJ1-2; D remains ambiguous. V was clipped by 5 bases and J by 3 bases, with 14 bases between them. CDR1 and CDR2 (germline): SGHRS, YFSETQ. This CDR3 region has 14 residues. CDR3 sequence reads: CASRVGSSDYGYTF. The CDR3 DNA sequence: TGCGCCAGCAGGGTGGGGTCATCCGACTATGGCTACACCTTC.

This clonotype was found many times. This sequence joins TRBV12-3 or TRBV12-4 and TRBJ1-5; D remains unclear. There are 13 residues in the CDR3. V was trimmed by 3 bases and J by 1 base, leaving 4 bases between them. The CDR3 DNA sequence: TGTGCCAGCAGTTTTTTCAGCAATCAGCCCCAGCATTTT. It is translated as CASSFFSNQPQHF.

V gene TRBV29-1 combines with J gene TRBJ2-1; 7 positions agree with TRBD1. Per the germline V gene, CDR1 is SQVTM and CDR2 is ANQGSEA. This CDR3 region has 13 residues. The V segment lost 2 bases and the J segment 7 bases; nucleotides outside the gene matches: 5. CDR3 region: CSVENPQGNEQFF. The CDR3 DNA sequence: TGCAGCGTTGAAAACCCACAGGGGAATGAGCAGTTCTTC.

This clonotype was seen many times. The CDR3 sequence: CASSLDGGTGDTQYF. The CDR3 region has the DNA TGTGCCAGCAGCTTAGATGGGGGGACGGGAGATACGCAGTATTTT. The chain recombines TRBV11-2 with TRBJ2-3, with D possibly TRBD2 on 6 matching bases. CDR1 is SGHAT, CDR2 FQNNGV, per germline. Trimming removed 0 bases at V and 5 bases at J, with 12 bases between. CDR3 length: 15 amino acids.

This clonotype was counted only a few times. The J gene is TRBJ2-5, the V gene TRBV5-1; TRBD1 is a possible D gene (6 bases). V lost 0 bases and J 2 bases, leaving 14 bases between the germline ends. Germline V gene sequence: CDR1 SGHRS, CDR2 YFSETQ. The CDR3 sequence is 16 residues long. Here the CDR3 reads CASSLGLQGQQETQYF. Written as DNA, the CDR3 is TGCGCCAGCAGCTTGGGACTCCAAGGACAGCAAGAGACCCAGTACTTC. The full variable domain, completed using reference TRBV5-1 and TRBJ2-5, is KAGVTQTPRYLIKTRGQQVTLSCSPISGHRSVSWYQQTPGQGLQFLFEYFSETQRNKGNFPGRFSGRQFSNSRSEMNVSTLELGDSALYLCASSLGLQGQQETQYFGPGTRLLVL.

This clonotype was picked up a small number of times. The chain carries TRBV4-3 and TRBJ2-1; 8 bases map to TRBD2. The CDR3 has 19 residues. V lost 0 bases to trimming and J lost 1 base; unmatched junction nucleotides: 11. Germline V gene sequence: CDR1 LGHNA, CDR2 YSLEER. The CDR3 here is CASSQDRVGLALSYNEQFF. DNA of the CDR3: TGCGCCAGCAGCCAAGATCGGGTAGGACTAGCTTTATCCTACAATGAGCAGTTCTTC.

This clonotype was seen more than once but under ten times. The genes are TRBV29-1 and TRBJ2-1; D is unclear. The CDR3 is 10 residues long. Germline loops: CDR1 SQVTM, CDR2 ANQGSEA. V lost 4 bases to trimming and J lost 8 bases, with 6 bases between them. CDR3 amino acids: CSVGLDEQFF. CDR3 coding DNA: TGCAGCGTTGGCCTTGATGAGCAGTTCTTC.

This clonotype came up a few times. V usage is TRBV27 and J usage is TRBJ1-1, with D unresolved. Looked up from germline, CDR1 is MNHEY and CDR2 is SMNVEV (reference sequence). V was clipped by 3 bases and J by 6 bases, with 8 bases between them. The CDR3 length is 12 residues. In DNA, the CDR3 is TGTGCCAGCAGTTTTATGGGGTCTGAAGCTTTCTTT. It translates to CASSFMGSEAFF.

The chain combines TRBV12-3 or TRBV12-4 with TRBJ1-5; D unclear. The CDR3 is 14 residues long. V lost 6 bases to trimming and J lost 0 bases, with 9 bases between them. In DNA form, the CDR3 reads TGTGCCAGCAGGGCCCCTTCTAGCAATCAGCCCCAGCATTTT. It translates to CASRAPSSNQPQHF.